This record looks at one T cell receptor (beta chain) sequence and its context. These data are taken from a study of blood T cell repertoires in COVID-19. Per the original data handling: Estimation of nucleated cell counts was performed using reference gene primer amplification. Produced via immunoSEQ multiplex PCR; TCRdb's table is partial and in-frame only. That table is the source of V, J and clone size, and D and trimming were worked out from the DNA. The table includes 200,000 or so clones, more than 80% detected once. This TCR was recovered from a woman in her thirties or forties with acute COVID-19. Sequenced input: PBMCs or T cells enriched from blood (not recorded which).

CDR3 sequence: CASSPGQGSSGNTIYF. In DNA, the CDR3 is TGTGCCAGCAGCCCCGGACAGGGAAGCTCTGGAAACACCATATATTTT. The chain joins TRBV11-2 to TRBJ1-3, with TRBD1 matching 8 bases. In germline, CDR1 is SGHAT, CDR2 FQNNGV. After removal of 5 bases from V and 0 bases from J, the junction contained 6 bases not matched to a gene. The CDR3 length is 16 residues.